A selection of T cell receptor beta chains follows, all from one sample in a study of blood T cell repertoires in COVID-19. Produced via immunoSEQ multiplex PCR; TCRdb's table is partial and in-frame only. The table has around 80,000 clones, about four fifths seen once. Input material: peripheral blood. The receptors were gathered from a human donor in a cohort sampled during active COVID-19. Each CDR3 is given with its conserved first and last residue. A D gene is named only where the DNA matches it firmly. Clone size is shown for a subset of rows, as once, few, many or a class of expanded clone.

CDR3 DNA: TGTGCCAGCAACGACTACTATGGCTACACCTTC
CDR3 protein: CASNDYYGYTF
V gene: TRBV3-1/TRBV3-2
J gene: TRBJ1-2
D gene: NA
clone size: NA

CDR3 DNA: TGTGCCAGCAGCTTAAGAGGTAGCGGGGGGTCCTATAGCACAGATACGCAGTATTTT
CDR3 protein: CASSLRGSGGSYSTDTQYF
V gene: TRBV7-2
J gene: TRBJ2-3
D gene: TRBD2
clone size: NA

CDR3 DNA: TGTGCCAGTACTGACAGGGATCAGCCCCAGCATTTT
CDR3 protein: CASTDRDQPQHF
V gene: TRBV12-3/TRBV12-4
J gene: TRBJ1-5
D gene: TRBD1
clone size: NA

CDR3 DNA: TGTGCCAGCAGCTTAGGCCATAAACAGGGTGAGAGCGGTGGCTACACCTTC
CDR3 protein: CASSLGHKQGESGGYTF
V gene: TRBV7-6
J gene: TRBJ1-2
D gene: NA
clone size: once

CDR3 DNA: TGTGCCAGTAGTTTGGGGGCCACTAGCGTATCCGGGGAGCTGTTTTTT
CDR3 protein: CASSLGATSVSGELFF
V gene: TRBV19
J gene: TRBJ2-2
D gene: NA
clone size: NA

CDR3 DNA: TGTGCCAGCAGTTTATCTAGCCCCGGGGAGCTGTTTTTT
CDR3 protein: CASSLSSPGELFF
V gene: TRBV12-3/TRBV12-4
J gene: TRBJ2-2
D gene: NA
clone size: NA

CDR3 DNA: TGTGCCAGTAGTATACGGGGGGACAGGGGGTCAAAAAACATTCAGTACTTC
CDR3 protein: CASSIRGDRGSKNIQYF
V gene: TRBV19
J gene: TRBJ2-4
D gene: TRBD1
clone size: NA

CDR3 DNA: TGTGCCAGCAGCTTAAAGCCCCTCGATACGCAGTATTTT
CDR3 protein: CASSLKPLDTQYF
V gene: TRBV7-3
J gene: TRBJ2-3
D gene: NA
clone size: once

CDR3 DNA: TGTGCCAGTAGTCCAGCAGGGGTTAGCACAGATACGCAGTATTTT
CDR3 protein: CASSPAGVSTDTQYF
V gene: TRBV19
J gene: TRBJ2-3
D gene: NA
clone size: NA

CDR3 DNA: TGTGCCAGCTCAAGCTCCGGGACAGGGGGGAGCTATGGCTACACCTTC
CDR3 protein: CASSSSGTGGSYGYTF
V gene: TRBV18
J gene: TRBJ1-2
D gene: TRBD1
clone size: NA

CDR3 DNA: TGCAGTGCTAGGTTCATTCAGGATCTGTTTTTT
CDR3 protein: CSARFIQDLFF
V gene: TRBV20-1
J gene: TRBJ1-4
D gene: NA
clone size: NA

CDR3 DNA: TGTGCCATCAGTGAGTCTGGCAGGACTAGCGGGAGTAGAAATGAGCAGTTCTTC
CDR3 protein: CAISESGRTSGSRNEQFF
V gene: TRBV10-3
J gene: TRBJ2-1
D gene: TRBD2
clone size: few

CDR3 DNA: TGTGCCAGTACAGGGGCCCAGATCGGAAAAAACATTCAGTACTTC
CDR3 protein: CASTGAQIGKNIQYF
V gene: TRBV19
J gene: TRBJ2-4
D gene: NA
clone size: NA

CDR3 DNA: TGTGCCATCAGTGAGTCCCCGGCGCCCTGGGGGGATTCACCCCTCCACTTT
CDR3 protein: CAISESPAPWGDSPLHF
V gene: TRBV10-3
J gene: TRBJ1-6
D gene: NA
clone size: NA

CDR3 DNA: TGTGCCAGCAAAACAGCCCAAGAGACCCAGTACTTC
CDR3 protein: CASKTAQETQYF
V gene: TRBV12-3/TRBV12-4
J gene: TRBJ2-5
D gene: NA
clone size: NA

CDR3 DNA: TGTGCCAGCAGTCCCCCCGGGACAGGGGTTCGGACCCAGTACTTC
CDR3 protein: CASSPPGTGVRTQYF
V gene: TRBV28
J gene: TRBJ2-5
D gene: TRBD1
clone size: NA

CDR3 DNA: TGTGCCAGCAGTGAAGCTAGCGGGAGCGAGCAGTACTTC
CDR3 protein: CASSEASGSEQYF
V gene: TRBV2
J gene: TRBJ2-7
D gene: TRBD2
clone size: NA

CDR3 DNA: TGTGCCAGCAGTACTCTAGGACTCGGGGAGCTGTTTTTT
CDR3 protein: CASSTLGLGELFF
V gene: TRBV12-3/TRBV12-4
J gene: TRBJ2-2
D gene: NA
clone size: NA

CDR3 DNA: TGTGCCAGCCGGCCGACGGGGGCGGGGGGCTATGGCTACACCTTC
CDR3 protein: CASRPTGAGGYGYTF
V gene: TRBV28
J gene: TRBJ1-2
D gene: NA
clone size: NA

CDR3 DNA: TGTGCCAGCAGTTTCCGCAGGGGGCGGACTAGCGGGACCAGTGAGCAGTTCTTC
CDR3 protein: CASSFRRGRTSGTSEQFF
V gene: TRBV27
J gene: TRBJ2-1
D gene: TRBD2
clone size: NA

CDR3 DNA: TGTGCCAGCAGCCTAGCGGGACCCGGGGAGCTGTTTTTT
CDR3 protein: CASSLAGPGELFF
V gene: TRBV12-3/TRBV12-4
J gene: TRBJ2-2
D gene: TRBD2
clone size: NA

CDR3 DNA: TGTGCCAGCAGTCTACAGGGCTTCTATGGCTACACCTTC
CDR3 protein: CASSLQGFYGYTF
V gene: TRBV27
J gene: TRBJ1-2
D gene: NA
clone size: NA

CDR3 DNA: TGTGCCAGCAGTTTAAAGCGGGACTCCGGGGAGCTGTTTTTT
CDR3 protein: CASSLKRDSGELFF
V gene: TRBV27
J gene: TRBJ2-2
D gene: TRBD2
clone size: NA